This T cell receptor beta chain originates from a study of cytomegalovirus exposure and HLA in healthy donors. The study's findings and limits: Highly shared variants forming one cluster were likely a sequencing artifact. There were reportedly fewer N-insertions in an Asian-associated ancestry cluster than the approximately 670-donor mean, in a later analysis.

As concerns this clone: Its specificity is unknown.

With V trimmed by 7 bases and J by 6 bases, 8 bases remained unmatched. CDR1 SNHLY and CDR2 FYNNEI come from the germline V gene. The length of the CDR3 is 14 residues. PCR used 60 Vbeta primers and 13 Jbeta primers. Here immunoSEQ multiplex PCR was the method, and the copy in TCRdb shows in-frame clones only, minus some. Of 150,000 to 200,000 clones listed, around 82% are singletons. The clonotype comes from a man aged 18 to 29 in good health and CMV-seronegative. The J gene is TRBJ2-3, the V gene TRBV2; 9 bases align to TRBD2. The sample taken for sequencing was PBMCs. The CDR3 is CASTPSGRMDTQYF. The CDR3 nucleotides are TGTGCCAGCACTCCCAGCGGGAGGATGGATACGCAGTATTTT.